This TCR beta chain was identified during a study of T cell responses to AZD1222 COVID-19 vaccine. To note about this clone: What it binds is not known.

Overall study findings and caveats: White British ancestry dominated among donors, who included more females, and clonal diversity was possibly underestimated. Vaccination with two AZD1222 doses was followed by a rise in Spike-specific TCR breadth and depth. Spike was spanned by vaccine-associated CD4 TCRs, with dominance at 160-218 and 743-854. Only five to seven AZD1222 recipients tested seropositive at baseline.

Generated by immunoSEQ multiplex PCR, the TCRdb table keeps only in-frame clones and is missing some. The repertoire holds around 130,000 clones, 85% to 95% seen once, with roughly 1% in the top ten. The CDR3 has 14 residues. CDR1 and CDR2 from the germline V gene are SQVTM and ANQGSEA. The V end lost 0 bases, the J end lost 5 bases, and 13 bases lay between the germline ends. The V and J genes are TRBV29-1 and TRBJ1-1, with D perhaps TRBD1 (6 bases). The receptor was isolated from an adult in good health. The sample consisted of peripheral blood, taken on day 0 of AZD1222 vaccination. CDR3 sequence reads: CSVEDRTGTTEAFF. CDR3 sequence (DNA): TGCAGCGTTGAAGATCGTACAGGGACTACTGAAGCTTTCTTT.